This TCR beta chain was identified during a study of blood T cell repertoires in COVID-19. Germline V CDR1 and CDR2: SQVTM, ANQGSEA. Losses at the gene ends were 1 base for V and 0 bases for J; bases not matched to a gene: 9. This CDR3 region has 18 residues. Data came from immunoSEQ multiplex PCR; TCRdb stores just in-frame clones and leaves some out. This sample carries approximately 280,000 clones, around 90% of them seen once, and the ten largest clones take 9% to 9.5%. This sequence was found in a man younger than 35 with active or convalescent COVID-19. The V and J genes are TRBV29-1 and TRBJ2-3, with TRBD2 identical over 11 bases. Specimen: peripheral blood. The CDR3 DNA follows: TGCAGCGTTGAAGGTCTAGCGGGGGGCCAGACTAGCACAGATACGCAGTATTTT. As protein: CSVEGLAGGQTSTDTQYF.